Shown below are 22 T cell receptor beta chains from a single sample sequenced in a study of breast tumors, draining lymph nodes, adjacent tissues (dated by TCRdb to 2016 to 2018). The library was made by multiplex PCR. The sequencer listed for this sample is Illumina HiSeq 2000. TCRdb trimmed public reads at Q25 via fastp, called clones via MiXCR and kept in-frame beta chains. Duplicate CDR3 protein sequences are folded into a single record with the most common DNA and genes. The sample table shows 250,000 or so distinct CDR3 sequences, and around 31% are seen once. In total, the top ten clones hold under 1.2% of the sample. The lymph node samples were taken from the axillary draining lymph nodes of breast cancer patients. Sequencing was carried out using axillary lymph node tissue. These receptors all come from a female donor with breast cancer. Some clones in this sample may be carry-over from other donors' samples.

This clonotype was seen a handful of times. The V and J genes are TRBV9 and TRBJ2-1; perhaps TRBD1 as D (5 bases). CDR1 is SGDLS, CDR2 YYNGEE, per germline. The CDR3 is made up of 16 amino acids. The germline V and J ends were trimmed by 0 bases and 4 bases, with 14 bases remaining between them. CDR3 loop: CASSVGRQGSYNEQFF. CDR3 DNA sequence: TGTGCCAGCAGCGTAGGGCGCCAGGGTTCATACAATGAGCAGTTCTTC.

At least ten counts were recorded for this clonotype. The chain has TRBV20-1 and TRBJ2-1; 12 nucleotides match TRBD2. Germline lookup yields CDR1 DFQATT and CDR2 SNEGSKA (reference sequence). The CDR3 contains 17 residues. Germline trimming cut 5 bases from V and 0 bases from J; bases unmatched to any gene: 8. Here the CDR3 DNA reads TGCAGTGCTCCTCTAGCGGGAGGGCTTTACTCCTACAATGAGCAGTTCTTC. Amino acids: CSAPLAGGLYSYNEQFF.

This clonotype occurred a few times. The chain uses TRBV9 and TRBJ2-2; TRBD2 matches at 15 bases. Germline lookup yields CDR1 SGDLS and CDR2 YYNGEE. This CDR3 is 18 amino acids long. Germline trimming cut 2 bases from V and 7 bases from J; bases unmatched to any gene: 9. CDR3 bases: TGTGCCAGCAGCGTCGGACTAGCGGGAGGGTTCGGTAGCGGGGAGCTGTTTTTT. The encoded protein is CASSVGLAGGFGSGELFF.

About this clonotype: With a much larger clone just one base away, this may be a read error. This likely comes from a read error, as the CDR3 has no conserved phenylalanine or tryptophan at its end. This chain uses TRBV7-2 with TRBJ2-1; D is perhaps TRBD2 (6 bases). Germline V gene data show CDR1 as SGHTA and CDR2 as FQGNSA. This CDR3 region has 14 residues. The V end lost 1 base, the J end lost 7 bases, and 11 bases lay between the germline ends. The CDR3 DNA reads as TGTGCCAGCAGCTTAGAACTAGCTGGGAATGAGCAGTTCCTC. Its protein is CASSLELAGNEQFL.

This clonotype was picked up many times. The chain is built from TRBV30 and TRBJ2-5; D is unclear. The germline V gene has CDR1 GTSNPN and CDR2 SVGIG (reference sequence). Trimming left V 0 bases short and J 4 bases short, with 6 bases between. This CDR3 has 12 amino acids. CDR3 in amino acids: CAWSVRVETQYF. The CDR3 DNA reads as TGTGCCTGGAGTGTACGGGTAGAGACCCAGTACTTC.

This clonotype was picked up many times. The genes are TRBV25-1 and TRBJ2-2; the match to TRBD2 covers 10 bases. Germline values: CDR1 MGHDK, CDR2 SYGVNS. The CDR3 has 19 amino acids. Trimming at V came to 4 bases and at J to 3 bases, leaving 14 bases not matched to a gene. CDR3 bases: TGTGCCAGCAGTGCCACCCCAGGGCTAGCGGGAGTCCACACCGGGGAGCTGTTTTTT. Protein product: CASSATPGLAGVHTGELFF.

This clonotype was counted once. A read error is likely, as this CDR3 ends without the conserved phenylalanine or tryptophan. The gene calls are TRBV19 and TRBJ2-3; 10 bases match TRBD2. Germline CDR1 and CDR2: LNHDA and SQIVND (reference sequence). The CDR3 spans 16 residues. The CDR3 nucleotides are TGTGCCAGCAGTATCGCGTCTAGCGGGAGCTCAGATACGCAGTATTCT. Its protein is CASSIASSGSSDTQYS.

This clonotype was observed at least ten times. The chain is built from TRBV29-1 and TRBJ2-1; 8 nucleotides match TRBD2. Germline lookup yields CDR1 SQVTM and CDR2 ANQGSEA. This CDR3 spans 14 amino acids. Unmatched junction bases numbered 7, after V lost 3 bases and J lost 6 bases. The CDR3 loop reads CSVDSLAGINEQFF. CDR3 bases: TGCAGCGTTGATTCTTTAGCGGGAATCAATGAGCAGTTCTTC.

This clonotype was counted many times. The chain uses TRBV4-2 and TRBJ1-2; TRBD1 is a possible D gene (5 bases). This CDR3 has 13 amino acids. The V gene's germline CDR1 is LGHNA and CDR2 YNFKEQ. V was cut by 1 base and J by 8 bases, with 11 bases left in between. For the CDR3, the DNA is TGTGCCAGCAGCCAAGGGCAGGGAGACGGCTACACCTTC. Protein: CASSQGQGDGYTF.

This clonotype was counted ten times or more. The chain is built from TRBV7-2 and TRBJ1-5; weak D call: TRBD1 (6 bases). Germline values: CDR1 SGHTA, CDR2 FQGNSA. Trimming shortened V by 4 bases and J by 0 bases, and 16 bases separated the two germline ends. This CDR3 is built from 17 residues. CDR3: CASSSQGGAYSNQPQHF. CDR3 coding DNA: TGTGCCAGCAGCTCACAGGGTGGGGCGTATAGCAATCAGCCCCAGCATTTT.

This clonotype was observed at least ten times. The chain carries TRBV11-3 and TRBJ2-3; no clear D gene. The CDR3 sequence is 15 residues long. From germline, CDR1 is SGHNT and CDR2 YENEEA. V was clipped by 0 bases and J by 0 bases, with 7 bases between them. The CDR3 DNA is TGTGCCAGCAGCTTAGATCTAGTGAGCACAGATACGCAGTATTTT. Its protein product is CASSLDLVSTDTQYF.

This clonotype was recorded many times. The rearrangement uses TRBV3-1 and TRBJ1-5, with a possible D match to TRBD1 (6 bases). Looked up from germline, CDR1 is LGHDT and CDR2 is YNNKEL (reference sequence). Trimming removed 4 bases from V and 1 base from J, with 8 bases in between. The CDR3 is made up of 14 amino acids. This CDR3 reads CASSLTGSNQPQHF. In nucleotides, the CDR3 is TGTGCCAGCAGCCTCACAGGGAGCAATCAGCCCCAGCATTTT.

At least ten counts were recorded for this clonotype. CDR3 in DNA: TGTGCCAGCAGTTTAGGACAGGGGGCGAACACCGGGGAGCTGTTTTTT. Its protein product is CASSLGQGANTGELFF. The V gene is TRBV12-3 or TRBV12-4, the J gene TRBJ2-2; 9 bases map to TRBD1. CDR3 length equals 16 residues. Trimming cost V 1 base and J 0 bases; bases outside gene matches: 0.

This clonotype was found many times. V is TRBV7-2 and J is TRBJ2-7; 8 bases line up with TRBD1. In germline, CDR1 is SGHTA, CDR2 FQGNSA. J lost 2 bases, V lost 3 bases, and 3 bases had no gene match. The CDR3 extends over 14 amino acids. The CDR3 region is CASSLRTGPYEQYF. CDR3 coding DNA: TGTGCCAGCAGCTTGAGGACAGGGCCCTACGAGCAGTACTTC.

This clonotype was observed a few times. The chain has TRBV5-1 and TRBJ2-5, with 8 bases that match TRBD2. V shed 4 bases, J shed 8 bases, and the junction held 10 bases outside the gene matches. The CDR3 has 14 amino acids. Germline lookup yields CDR1 SGHRS and CDR2 YFSETQ. The DNA for the CDR3 is TGCGCCAGCAGCGTCGCGGGAGGACGGGACACCCAGTACTTC. It encodes CASSVAGGRDTQYF.

The chain is built from TRBV27 and TRBJ2-1, with 10 bases aligning to TRBD1. The germline V gene has CDR1 MNHEY and CDR2 SMNVEV (reference sequence). The CDR3 has 16 amino acids. Trimming removed 5 bases from V and 3 bases from J; junction bases left unmatched: 7. CDR3 sequence (DNA): TGTGCCAGCAGTAAAGGCCGGGACAGGGGCTACAATGAGCAGTTCTTC. This encodes CASSKGRDRGYNEQFF.

This clonotype was counted at least ten times. V and J are TRBV29-1 and TRBJ2-1; 9 nucleotides match TRBD1. J was trimmed by 4 bases and V by 5 bases; bases with no gene match: 6. Germline-derived CDR1 and CDR2 are SQVTM and ANQGSEA. The CDR3 extends over 14 amino acids. Written as DNA, the CDR3 is TGCAGCGTTTTGGGGACAGGGAAATACAATGAGCAGTTCTTC. Protein product: CSVLGTGKYNEQFF.

For this clonotype: Just one base apart from a much larger clone, this may be a read error. The genes are TRBV6-6 and TRBJ2-1; D gene unclear. The CDR3 loop spans 14 amino acids. Germline V lookup: CDR1 MNHNY, CDR2 SVGAGI (reference sequence). The CDR3 DNA reads TGTGCCAGCAGTTACACAGAAATGGTTGGTGAGCGGTTCTTC. Its translation is CASSYTEMVGERFF.

This clonotype was observed many times. V and J are TRBV29-1 and TRBJ2-2; possibly TRBD1 or TRBD2 for D (6 bases each). Germline V gene sequence: CDR1 SQVTM, CDR2 ANQGSEA. The V end was cut by 7 bases, the J end by 6 bases, with 21 bases between. The CDR3 has 15 residues. This CDR3 is CSARTGGDTSGELFF. The CDR3 nucleotides read TGCAGCGCCCGAACAGGCGGGGACACCTCCGGGGAGCTGTTTTTT.

This clonotype was detected only a few times. The chain couples TRBV20-1 to TRBJ2-2; 7 nucleotides agree with TRBD1. Germline CDR1 reads DFQATT; CDR2 reads SNEGSKA (reference sequence). This CDR3 has 17 amino acids. V lost 2 bases and J lost 3; bases outside the gene matches: 12. This chain's CDR3 is CSARPMNRGADTGELFF. The CDR3 DNA follows: TGCAGTGCTAGACCTATGAACAGGGGTGCGGACACCGGGGAGCTGTTTTTT.

CDR3 loop: CATSRERGHQPQHF. The CDR3 nucleotides read TGTGCCACCAGCAGAGAAAGGGGGCATCAGCCCCAGCATTTT. The chain links TRBV15 to TRBJ1-5, with TRBD1 matching over 7 bases. The CDR3 sequence is 14 residues long. V trimming: 0 bases; J trimming: 5 bases; junction bases outside the gene matches: 1. Germline lookup yields CDR1 LNHNV and CDR2 YYDKDF (reference sequence).

There are a few counts of this clonotype. The chain uses TRBV28 and TRBJ2-3, with TRBD1 matching over 7 bases. This CDR3 is built from 17 residues. Germline V gives CDR1 MDHEN, CDR2 SYDVKM. V trimming: 5 bases; J trimming: 2 bases; junction bases outside the gene matches: 13. The CDR3 reads CASSPSGQSLTTDTQYF. The CDR3 nucleotides are TGTGCCAGCAGTCCTTCGGGACAGTCCTTAACCACAGATACGCAGTATTTT.